Listed here are 6 T cell receptor beta chains from one sample, sequenced in a study of cytomegalovirus exposure and HLA in healthy donors. The repertoire was sequenced with immunoSEQ multiplex PCR; TCRdb's copy has only in-frame clones and lacks some. Here the sample spans fewer than 70,000 clones, 85% to 95% being singletons. The sample comprised PBMCs. The receptors here all came from a woman aged 18-29 years in good health and CMV-seropositive.

Concerning this clone itself: Its ends do not fully match the called genes, so a read error is possible. The chain has TRBV7-9 and TRBJ1-2, with no clear D. The germline V gene encodes CDR1 SEHNR and CDR2 FQNEAQ (reference sequence). The CDR3 totals 13 residues. CDR3 coding DNA: TGTGCCAGCAGGTTAGGCCCGGGGTATGGCTACACCTTC. Protein sequence: CASRLGPGYGYTF.

The rearrangement joins TRBV15 to TRBJ1-2; a weak D match, TRBD1 (6 bases). V was trimmed by 6 bases and J by 7 bases, leaving 12 bases between them. From germline, CDR1 is LNHNV and CDR2 YYDKDF (reference sequence). This CDR3 comprises 12 residues. CDR3 region: CATSRQARGYTF. The CDR3 nucleotides read TGTGCCACCAGTAGACAGGCTCGTGGCTACACCTTC.

The CDR3 nucleotides are TGTGCCAGCAGTAGGGACAGGGCTAACTATGGCTACACCTTC. Encoded protein: CASSRDRANYGYTF. The V call is TRBV6-5, the J call TRBJ1-2; 9 bases are a match to TRBD1. Trimming cost V 5 bases and J 0 bases; bases outside gene matches: 1. CDR3 length equals 14 residues. Germline V gene lookup returns CDR1 MNHEY and CDR2 SVGAGI.

This rearrangement joins TRBV19 to TRBJ1-5; tentative D call: TRBD1 (6 bases). Germline CDR1 LNHDA, CDR2 SQIVND (reference sequence). V dropped 7 bases and J dropped 0 bases, with 16 bases sitting between them. The CDR3 has 16 residues. The CDR3, as DNA: TGTGCCAGTACCTTTGGGGGCGGGAGTAGCAATCAGCCCCAGCATTTT. It translates to CASTFGGGSSNQPQHF.

This clone was picked up one time. The genes are TRBV5-1 and TRBJ2-2; tentative D call: TRBD2 (5 bases). The CDR3 contains 14 residues. Germline V gene sequence: CDR1 SGHRS, CDR2 YFSETQ. Trimming removed 5 bases at V and 4 bases at J, with 12 bases between. CDR3 in amino acids: CASRDSQRTGELFF. DNA for the CDR3: TGCGCCAGCAGGGACTCCCAACGCACCGGGGAGCTGTTTTTT. The complete variable domain, with remaining parts taken from reference TRBV5-1 and TRBJ2-2, reads KAGVTQTPRYLIKTRGQQVTLSCSPISGHRSVSWYQQTPGQGLQFLFEYFSETQRNKGNFPGRFSGRQFSNSRSEMNVSTLELGDSALYLCASRDSQRTGELFFGEGSRLTVL.

The rearrangement uses TRBV5-1 and TRBJ1-2; D is unresolved. The V gene's germline CDR1 is SGHRS and CDR2 YFSETQ. V lost 0 bases and J lost 10, with 16 bases in between. The CDR3 sequence is 14 residues long. As DNA, the CDR3 is TGCGCCAGCAGCTTGGGTGTAGTTGGGCAGATCTACACCTTC. The encoded protein is CASSLGVVGQIYTF. Variable domain in full (rest from reference TRBV5-1 and TRBJ1-2): KAGVTQTPRYLIKTRGQQVTLSCSPISGHRSVSWYQQTPGQGLQFLFEYFSETQRNKGNFPGRFSGRQFSNSRSEMNVSTLELGDSALYLCASSLGVVGQIYTFGSGTRLTVV.